The 25 T cell receptor beta chains presented below share a single source sample, sequenced in a study. TCRdb re-analysed the 5' RACE reads in MiXCR, keeping a single row per CDR3 protein. The sample yields more than 9,500 distinct CDR3 sequences, approximately 24% seen once. Treg sorting used a CD4+CD25+CD127-/low gate. Sequencing was performed on Tregs sorted from blood. All receptors derive from a female donor with breast cancer.

CDR3 residues: CASRDRYYNEQFF. In DNA form, the CDR3 reads TGTGCCAGCAGGGACAGGTACTACAATGAGCAGTTCTTC. V usage is TRBV6-5 and J usage is TRBJ2-1, with 7 bases matching TRBD1. The ends lost 6 bases at V and 3 bases at J; junction bases unmatched: 2. The CDR3 length is 13 residues. The V gene's germline CDR1 is MNHEY and CDR2 SVGAGI.

About this clonotype: An end of the junction does not agree with germline; a read error may underlie this. The chain employs TRBV9 and TRBJ2-1; 8 positions match TRBD2. Germline V lookup: CDR1 SGDLS, CDR2 YYNGEE. The CDR3 extends over 16 amino acids. Written as DNA, the CDR3 is TGTGCCGGCAGCCCCGGGGGGGAGGGAAGAATCAATGAGCGGTTCTTC. This sequence encodes CAGSPGGEGRINERFF.

This clonotype was seen only once. Germline and junction disagree at one end, which may indicate a read error. The rearrangement uses TRBV6-5 and TRBJ1-1, with a tentative D call TRBD1 (6 bases). Germline CDR1 MNHEY, CDR2 SVGAGI. The CDR3 runs 15 residues. The CDR3 sequence: CASSYPGQRNTKAFF. CDR3 coding DNA: TGTGCCAGCAGTTACCCCGGACAGCGGAACACTAAAGCTTTCTTT.

Worth noting for this clonotype: A much larger clone is a single base away; this may be a read error. The chain uses TRBV4-1 and TRBJ1-1; 9 nucleotides line up with TRBD1. The CDR3 runs to 14 residues. Germline CDR1 reads MGHRA; CDR2 reads YSYEKL. The trim removed 3 bases at V and 9 bases at J, leaving 8 bases unmatched. The chain's CDR3 is CASSQAGTGSKAFF. Written as DNA, the CDR3 is TGCGCCAGCAGCCAGGCCGGGACAGGGAGTAAAGCTTTCTTT.

V and J are TRBV2 and TRBJ1-1; D unresolved. V was clipped by 7 bases and J by 1 base, with 4 bases between them. This CDR3 has 11 residues. Per germline, CDR1 SNHLY and CDR2 FYNNEI. In nucleotides, the CDR3 is TGTGCCAGCACACCGAACACTGAAGCTTTCTTT. This translates into CASTPNTEAFF.

Ten or more counts support this clonotype. The CDR3 bases are TGCAGTGCTAGGCTAGGGTATGGCAATCAGCCCCAGCATTTT. Protein product: CSARLGYGNQPQHF. The V call is TRBV20-1, the J call TRBJ1-5; D remains unclear. Germline CDR1 DFQATT, CDR2 SNEGSKA (reference sequence). V lost 3 bases and J lost 2, with 11 bases in between. The CDR3 sequence is 14 residues long.

The sample holds a few counts of this clonotype. A much larger clone is a single base away; this may be a read error. This chain joins TRBV3-1 and TRBJ2-7; D perhaps matches TRBD1 (5 bases). Germline V gives CDR1 LGHDT, CDR2 YNNKEL (reference sequence). The CDR3 runs to 14 residues. The germline V and J ends were trimmed by 4 bases and 4 bases, with 14 bases remaining between them. CDR3 nucleotides: TGTGCCAGCAGCCGGGGCCTGGCCCCTTACGAGCAGTACTTC. The encoded protein is CASSRGLAPYEQYF.

This chain uses TRBV20-1 with TRBJ2-7; perhaps TRBD1 as D (6 bases). Germline assignment: CDR1 DFQATT and CDR2 SNEGSKA (reference sequence). V gave up 6 bases and J gave up 5 bases, with 14 bases separating them. This CDR3 spans 12 amino acids. The chain's CDR3 is CSAQQGSNEQYF. CDR3 in DNA: TGCAGTGCGCAGCAGGGGAGCAACGAGCAGTACTTC.

The V gene is TRBV29-1, the J gene TRBJ1-1, with TRBD1 identical over 7 bases. The V gene end was trimmed by 8 bases and the J gene end by 11 bases; junction bases not matched to a gene: 11. This CDR3 contains 11 residues. Germline V gene lookup returns CDR1 SQVTM and CDR2 ANQGSEA. This chain's CDR3 is CSTDPTGRAFF. In DNA, the CDR3 is TGCAGCACTGACCCGACAGGGCGGGCTTTCTTT. Full variable domain (remainder filled in from reference TRBV29-1 and TRBJ1-1): SAVISQKPSRDICQRGTSLTIQCQVDSQVTMMFWYRQQPGQSLTLIATANQGSEATYESGFVIDKFPISRPNLTFSTLTVSNMSPEDSSIYLCSTDPTGRAFFGQGTRLTVV.

In its sample, this clonotype is medium-sized (0.01 to 0.1%). V and J are TRBV27 and TRBJ1-5, with 7 bases fitting TRBD1. The J segment lost 2 bases and the V segment lost 5 bases, leaving 3 bases of the junction unmatched. The CDR3 extends over 14 amino acids. CDR1 is MNHEY and CDR2 is SMNVEV in the germline V gene (reference sequence). The CDR3 reads CASSPGQGNQPQHF. The CDR3 DNA reads TGTGCCAGCAGTCCAGGACAGGGCAATCAGCCCCAGCATTTT.

This clonotype is labeled medium-sized. This chain connects TRBV7-8 to TRBJ2-2; 7 nucleotides match TRBD1. The germline gives CDR1 SGHVS, CDR2 FQNEAQ. The junction had 10 bases not matched to a gene; V was cut back by 1 base and J by 5 bases. This CDR3 spans 17 amino acids. DNA of the CDR3: TGTGCCAGCAGCTTAGGTCTCAGGGGGTCGGGGACCGGGGAGCTGTTTTTT. This sequence encodes CASSLGLRGSGTGELFF.

This clonotype is classed as medium-sized (0.01 to 0.1%). The rearrangement uses TRBV24-1 and TRBJ2-7; 14 bases match TRBD2. Germline CDR1 and CDR2: KGHDR and SFDVKD. V trimming: 3 bases; J trimming: 2 bases; junction bases outside the gene matches: 8. The CDR3 is 18 residues long. The CDR3 coding sequence is TGTGCCACCAGTGATAACAGACTAGCGGGAGGGACGGCCTACGAGCAGTACTTC. Translating it yields CATSDNRLAGGTAYEQYF.

V gene TRBV5-6 combines with J gene TRBJ2-1, with 9 bases that match TRBD2. V shed 1 base, J shed 8 bases, and the junction held 13 bases outside the gene matches. Germline CDR1 SGHDT, CDR2 YYEEEE. CDR3 length: 17 residues. CDR3: CASSLRLVAGDWDEQFF. The CDR3 nucleotides are TGTGCCAGCAGCTTGCGTTTGGTAGCGGGAGATTGGGATGAGCAGTTCTTC.

This clonotype appeared a few times. The chain combines TRBV5-5 with TRBJ1-2; D possibly corresponds to TRBD1 (5 bases). Trimming removed 3 bases at V and 5 bases at J, with 11 bases between. Germline V lookup: CDR1 SGHKS, CDR2 YYEKEE (reference sequence). The CDR3 consists of 13 residues. The CDR3, as DNA: TGTGCCAGCAGCTCCTCAGGGTGGTATGGCTACACCTTC. It translates to CASSSSGWYGYTF. Using reference TRBV5-5 and TRBJ1-2 for the parts outside the CDR3, the full variable domain is DAGVTQSPTHLIKTRGQQVTLRCSPISGHKSVSWYQQVLGQGPQFIFQYYEKEERGRGNFPDRFSARQFPNYSSELNVNALLLGDSALYLCASSSSGWYGYTFGSGTRLTVV.

CDR3 in amino acids: CASSSLGRGFNNEQFF. Written as DNA, the CDR3 is TGTGCCAGCAGTTCCCTGGGGCGGGGCTTTAACAATGAGCAGTTCTTC. The chain links TRBV6-5 to TRBJ2-1, with D tentatively TRBD2 (6 bases). V was pared by 4 bases and J by 5 bases, with 18 bases between. The length of the CDR3 is 16 residues. The V gene's germline CDR1 is MNHEY and CDR2 SVGAGI.

This clonotype is deemed medium-sized (0.01 to 0.1%). The V call is TRBV20-1, the J call TRBJ2-5; TRBD1 or TRBD2 may be the D gene (5 bases each). Deletions cut 6 bases from V and 4 bases from J, with 12 bases between. The CDR3 covers 12 residues. The V gene's germline CDR1 is DFQATT and CDR2 SNEGSKA (reference sequence). As DNA, the CDR3 is TGCAGTGCGAAACCTGGGGGAGAGACCCAGTACTTC. It is translated as CSAKPGGETQYF.

By sample share, this clonotype is medium-sized. This chain uses TRBV15 with TRBJ1-1, with D hard to call. The V gene lost 0 bases and the J gene lost 5 bases, with 7 bases spanning the gap. Looked up from germline, CDR1 is LNHNV and CDR2 is YYDKDF (reference sequence). The CDR3 has 13 amino acids. CDR3 sequence: CATSRDQWTEAFF. For the CDR3, the DNA is TGTGCCACCAGCAGAGATCAGTGGACTGAAGCTTTCTTT.

The chain carries TRBV11-2 and TRBJ1-1; D remains ambiguous. Germline V gives CDR1 SGHAT, CDR2 FQNNGV. The CDR3 totals 15 residues. V dropped 6 bases and J dropped 1 base, with 15 bases sitting between them. CDR3 in DNA: TGTGCCAGCAGTTTGGCGGGCCTCTCGAACACTGAAGCTTTCTTT. This gives the protein CASSLAGLSNTEAFF.

This clonotype was seen more than once but under ten times. The rearrangement joins TRBV12-3 or TRBV12-4 to TRBJ1-5; 7 bases match TRBD1. Germline trimming cut 4 bases from V and 1 base from J; bases unmatched to any gene: 25. There are 22 residues in the CDR3. The CDR3 bases are TGTGCCAGCAGTTCCAGGCCGGCCTTAGGCGTGACAGGGAAAGGGAGCAATCAGCCCCAGCATTTT. It codes for CASSSRPALGVTGKGSNQPQHF.

By its share, this clonotype is medium-sized. The CDR3 nucleotides are TGTGCCAGCAGTGAAGCGGCGTGGCAGGGGGCGACCTCTAACTATGGCTACACCTTC. Protein product: CASSEAAWQGATSNYGYTF. This chain connects TRBV6-1 to TRBJ1-2; 8 bases fit TRBD1. The CDR3 is 19 residues long. Trimming removed 0 bases from V and 0 bases from J; junction bases left unmatched: 12. From germline, CDR1 is MNHNS and CDR2 SASEGT.

About this clonotype itself: Its ends do not fully match the called genes, so a read error is possible. This sequence joins TRBV20-1 and TRBJ2-7; 9 nucleotides agree with TRBD2. This CDR3 has 13 amino acids. CDR1 DFQATT and CDR2 SNEGSKA come from the germline V gene (reference sequence). The CDR3 DNA reads as TGCAGTGCTCGGCTAGCGGGGCCCTACGAGCAGTGCTTC. Translating it yields CSARLAGPYEQCF.

This clonotype is medium-sized by share. The CDR3 spells CASSLSSDGTDTQYF. For the CDR3, the DNA is TGTGCCAGCAGCTTGTCCTCGGACGGGACGGATACGCAGTATTTT. V usage is TRBV7-3 and J usage is TRBJ2-3, with D perhaps given as TRBD1 or TRBD2 (5 bases each). V lost 3 bases, J lost 6 bases, and 16 bases lay in between. Germline V gene data show CDR1 as SGHTA and CDR2 as FQGTGA. The length of the CDR3 is 15 residues.

Regarding this clonotype: This sequence may be a read error, since a much larger clone differs from it by one base. The CDR3 nucleotides read TGCAGCGTTGTCACGGGTGGTCGCTATGGCTACGCCTTC. Translation gives CSVVTGGRYGYAF. V is TRBV29-1 and J is TRBJ1-2; D ambiguous. The CDR3 has 13 amino acids. CDR1 and CDR2 (germline): SQVTM, ANQGSEA.

In its sample, this clonotype was seen many times. This may stem from a read error, because a much larger clone lies one nucleotide away. The CDR3 ends on some other residue instead of the conserved phenylalanine or tryptophan, so this is likely a read error. This rearrangement joins TRBV6-5 to TRBJ1-2; 10 nucleotides agree with TRBD1. Germline V gives CDR1 MNHEY, CDR2 SVGAGI. This CDR3 contains 15 residues. The CDR3 spells CASRTGTGAYYVYTL. The CDR3 DNA sequence: TGTGCCAGCAGAACCGGGACAGGGGCCTACTATGTCTACACCCTC.

This clonotype was detected many times. The chain has TRBV5-1 and TRBJ2-2; D not resolved. The CDR3 consists of 17 residues. Germline CDR1 is SGHRS and CDR2 is YFSETQ. V shed 3 bases and J shed 1 base, with 16 bases lying between them. The chain's CDR3 is CASSSDPLRGNTGELFF. DNA for the CDR3: TGCGCCAGCAGCTCGGACCCTCTGCGCGGGAACACCGGGGAGCTGTTTTTT.